These 20 T cell receptor beta chains share one sample of origin, sequenced in a study of blood T cell repertoires in COVID-19. Repertoires were generated with immunoSEQ multiplex PCR, while TCRdb's copy carries only in-frame clones and drops some. Of roughly 250,000 clones listed, about nine tenths are singletons. The sample comprised PBMCs or T cells enriched from blood (not recorded which). Receptor source: a woman between 25 and 40 years old with acute COVID-19.

This chain joins TRBV10-3 and TRBJ2-7; no clear D. Germline V gene lookup returns CDR1 ENHRY and CDR2 SYGVKD. The CDR3 totals 15 residues. V was cut by 5 bases and J by 3 bases, with 17 bases left in between. In DNA form, the CDR3 reads TGTGCCATCAGTAATATAAACCCCGGCGGCTACGAGCAGTACTTC. Translated, it gives CAISNINPGGYEQYF.

This clone was recorded a few times. V and J are TRBV7-2 and TRBJ2-5; 11 bases match TRBD2. Germline loops: CDR1 SGHTA, CDR2 FQGNSA. J lost 7 bases, V lost 1 base, and 5 bases had no gene match. The CDR3 contains 15 residues. CDR3 sequence (DNA): TGTGCCAGCAGCTTAGTGACTAGCGGGACGTTGACCCAGTACTTC. It specifies CASSLVTSGTLTQYF. The full variable domain, rest sourced from reference TRBV7-2 and TRBJ2-5, is GAGVSQSPSNKVTEKGKDVELRCDPISGHTALYWYRQSLGQGLEFLIYFQGNSAPDKSGLPSDRFSAERTGGSVSTLTIQRTQQEDSAVYLCASSLVTSGTLTQYFGPGTRLLVL.

The chain carries TRBV6-6 and TRBJ1-2, with TRBD1 as a possible D gene (6 bases). This CDR3 region has 15 residues. CDR1 and CDR2 from the germline V gene are MNHNY and SVGAGI (reference sequence). The V end was cut by 7 bases, the J end by 0 bases, with 15 bases between. The CDR3 loop is CASKAGDTANYGYTF. The CDR3 nucleotides are TGTGCCAGCAAAGCAGGGGATACAGCTAACTATGGCTACACCTTC.

The V call is TRBV6-1, the J call TRBJ1-4; D is uncertain. CDR3 size: 13 residues. Germline assignment: CDR1 MNHNS and CDR2 SASEGT. Trimming removed 3 bases at V and 4 bases at J, with 6 bases between. This CDR3 reads CASSEADNEKLFF. CDR3 in DNA: TGTGCCAGCAGTGAGGCCGATAATGAAAAACTGTTTTTT.

The chain recombines TRBV2 with TRBJ1-4; D unresolved. CDR3 size: 15 residues. V gave up 5 bases and J gave up 8 bases, with 18 bases separating them. Per the germline V gene, CDR1 is SNHLY and CDR2 is FYNNEI. DNA for the CDR3: TGTGCCAGCAGTCCCCAGACAACGCAAGAGGAAAAACTGTTTTTT. Translated: CASSPQTTQEEKLFF.

This clone occurred once. The chain joins TRBV5-1 to TRBJ1-1; 9 bases line up with TRBD1. CDR1 SGHRS and CDR2 YFSETQ come from the germline V gene. This CDR3 comprises 14 residues. Unmatched junction bases numbered 7, after V lost 7 bases and J lost 3 bases. The CDR3: CASATGGLDTEAFF. CDR3 coding DNA: TGCGCCAGCGCAACAGGGGGCTTGGACACTGAAGCTTTCTTT.

This sequence joins TRBV11-2 and TRBJ2-1; 13 positions match TRBD2. After removal of 5 bases from V and 9 bases from J, the junction contained 10 bases not matched to a gene. Germline CDR1 and CDR2: SGHAT and FQNNGV. This CDR3 is built from 16 residues. The chain's CDR3 is CASSPRWTSGSSEQFF. The CDR3, as DNA: TGTGCCAGCAGCCCCCGGTGGACTAGCGGGAGTTCTGAGCAGTTCTTC.

The rearrangement links TRBV5-1 to TRBJ1-2; 7 bases map to TRBD1. The V gene end was trimmed by 4 bases and the J gene end by 2 bases; junction bases not matched to a gene: 8. The CDR3 runs to 15 residues. Looked up from germline, CDR1 is SGHRS and CDR2 is YFSETQ. This CDR3 is CASSPQQGINYGYTF. The CDR3 DNA reads as TGCGCCAGCAGCCCGCAACAGGGGATAAACTATGGCTACACCTTC.

The chain employs TRBV6-5 and TRBJ2-7, with D possibly matching TRBD1 (5 bases). The V and J ends lost 0 bases and 5 bases respectively, with 8 bases between them. The CDR3 has 13 residues. Germline CDR1 reads MNHEY; CDR2 reads SVGAGI. As DNA, the CDR3 is TGTGCCAGCAGTTACTCGATCAGGGACGAGCAGTACTTC. Protein: CASSYSIRDEQYF.

J is TRBJ2-4 and V is TRBV3-1 (or the pseudogene TRBV3-2), with TRBD2 matching 8 bases. The germline V gene encodes CDR1 LGHDT and CDR2 YNNKEL (reference sequence). The V segment lost 1 base and the J segment 4 bases; nucleotides outside the gene matches: 9. The CDR3 runs to 17 residues. This chain's CDR3 is CASSQGVAGSRKNIQYF. In DNA, the CDR3 is TGTGCCAGCAGCCAAGGCGTAGCGGGATCGAGAAAAAACATTCAGTACTTC.

The V gene is TRBV12-5, the J gene TRBJ2-7, with 7 bases fitting TRBD2. The CDR3 loop spans 13 amino acids. Germline V gene lookup returns CDR1 LGHNT and CDR2 FRNRAP. Trimming cost V 6 bases and J 0 bases; bases outside gene matches: 2. The CDR3: CASGPGGSYEQYF. Written as DNA, the CDR3 is TGTGCTAGTGGACCGGGGGGCTCCTACGAGCAGTACTTC.

The chain is built from TRBV28 and TRBJ1-2, with D hard to call. This CDR3 is built from 10 residues. Deletions cut 8 bases from V and 3 bases from J, with 4 bases between. Germline loops: CDR1 MDHEN, CDR2 SYDVKM. In nucleotides, the CDR3 is TGTGCCAGCGGAGACTATGGCTACACCTTC. Translation: CASGDYGYTF.

The V call is TRBV19, the J call TRBJ1-5; TRBD1 matches at 10 bases. Germline V CDR1 and CDR2: LNHDA, SQIVND (reference sequence). The CDR3 loop spans 13 amino acids. Germline trimming cut 6 bases from V and 5 bases from J; bases unmatched to any gene: 1. CDR3 residues: CASRGTGDQPQHF. DNA for the CDR3: TGTGCCAGTAGAGGGACAGGGGATCAGCCCCAGCATTTT. Together with reference TRBV19 and TRBJ1-5, the CDR3 gives the full variable domain: DGGITQSPKYLFRKEGQNVTLSCEQNLNHDAMYWYRQDPGQGLRLIYYSQIVNDFQKGDIAEGYSVSREKKESFPLTVTSAQKNPTAFYLCASRGTGDQPQHFGDGTRLSIL.

V and J are TRBV2 and TRBJ2-1; D is ambiguous. Trimming stripped 10 bases from V and 5 bases from J, with 9 bases between. The CDR3 runs to 11 residues. Germline assignment: CDR1 SNHLY and CDR2 FYNNEI. The CDR3 sequence is CATLLDNEQFF. In DNA, the CDR3 is TGTGCCACTCTCCTAGACAATGAGCAGTTCTTC.

The chain carries TRBV29-1 and TRBJ1-2, with 10 positions matching TRBD1. Trimming at V came to 6 bases and at J to 8 bases, leaving 6 bases not matched to a gene. CDR1 and CDR2 from the germline V gene are SQVTM and ANQGSEA. The CDR3 length is 12 residues. CDR3 coding DNA: TGCAGCGTACCGGGACAGGGGTACGGCTACACCTTC. Encoded protein: CSVPGQGYGYTF.

This sequence joins TRBV24-1 and TRBJ2-2; TRBD1 aligns across 7 bases. After removal of 7 bases from V and 4 bases from J, the junction contained 5 bases not matched to a gene. The CDR3 loop spans 14 amino acids. CDR1 is KGHDR, CDR2 SFDVKD, per germline. This CDR3 reads CATSGDSVTGELFF. DNA of the CDR3: TGTGCCACCAGCGGGGACAGTGTCACCGGGGAGCTGTTTTTT.

This clone has just one count. The rearrangement links TRBV4-2 to TRBJ2-1; D is unresolved. From germline, CDR1 is LGHNA and CDR2 YNFKEQ. The V and J ends lost 0 bases and 5 bases respectively, with 5 bases between them. The CDR3 runs to 13 residues. CDR3 nucleotide sequence: TGTGCCAGCAGCCAAGATATAGACAATGAGCAGTTCTTC. Its translation is CASSQDIDNEQFF.

The chain links TRBV7-6 to TRBJ1-5; no reliable D call. The CDR3 totals 16 residues. Per the germline V gene, CDR1 is SGHVS and CDR2 is FNYEAQ. V shed 1 base and J shed 0 bases, with 10 bases lying between them. In nucleotides, the CDR3 is TGTGCCAGCAGCTTAGAGTGCAGGTATAGCAATCAGCCCCAGCATTTT. This codes for CASSLECRYSNQPQHF. Supplemented by reference TRBV7-6 and TRBJ1-5, the full variable domain reads GAGVSQSPRYKVTKRGQDVALRCDPISGHVSLYWYRQALGQGPEFLTYFNYEAQQDKSGLPNDRFSAERPEGSISTLTIQRTEQRDSAMYRCASSLECRYSNQPQHFGDGTRLSIL.

This clone was seen a single time. The V gene is TRBV30, the J gene TRBJ1-1; the match to TRBD1 covers 7 bases. The CDR3 extends over 15 amino acids. The germline V gene encodes CDR1 GTSNPN and CDR2 SVGIG (reference sequence). V was pared by 1 base and J by 5 bases, with 10 bases of the junction left unmatched. The CDR3: CAWSALTGLGTEAFF. CDR3 nucleotides: TGTGCCTGGAGTGCATTGACAGGGCTAGGGACTGAAGCTTTCTTT.

The CDR3 loop reads CAIRQGANTEAFF. The CDR3 DNA sequence: TGTGCCATCAGGCAGGGGGCGAACACTGAAGCTTTCTTT. The V call is TRBV10-3, the J call TRBJ1-1, with TRBD1 matching 8 bases. Germline V gives CDR1 ENHRY, CDR2 SYGVKD. The CDR3 loop spans 13 amino acids. The J segment lost 1 base and the V segment lost 6 bases, leaving 1 base of the junction unmatched.